This T cell receptor beta chain was recorded in a study of T cells in localized non-small cell lung cancer. Whole-study results and caveats: The tumor had only one region sequenced, so heterogeneity remains possible. Appearance in adjacent lung was seen for a median roughly 50 of the top 100 tumor clones.

Germline V CDR1 and CDR2: SGHAT, FQNNGV. The V segment lost 8 bases and the J segment 2 bases; nucleotides outside the gene matches: 7. This CDR3 is 14 amino acids long. As for this clone: Antigen unknown.

The protocol was immunoSEQ multiplex PCR, while the TCRdb copy is restricted to in-frame clones and leaves out a portion. The sample shows tens of thousands of clones, roughly 86% of them seen only once. The specimen comprised peripheral blood, sampled before any cancer treatment. The chain recombines TRBV11-2 with TRBJ2-7, with 9 bases lining up with TRBD2. This clonotype was obtained from a man between 35 and 75 years old with stage I lung adenocarcinoma. CDR3 sequence: CASGPLAGTYEQYF. DNA of the CDR3: TGTGCCAGCGGTCCCCTAGCGGGGACCTACGAGCAGTACTTC.